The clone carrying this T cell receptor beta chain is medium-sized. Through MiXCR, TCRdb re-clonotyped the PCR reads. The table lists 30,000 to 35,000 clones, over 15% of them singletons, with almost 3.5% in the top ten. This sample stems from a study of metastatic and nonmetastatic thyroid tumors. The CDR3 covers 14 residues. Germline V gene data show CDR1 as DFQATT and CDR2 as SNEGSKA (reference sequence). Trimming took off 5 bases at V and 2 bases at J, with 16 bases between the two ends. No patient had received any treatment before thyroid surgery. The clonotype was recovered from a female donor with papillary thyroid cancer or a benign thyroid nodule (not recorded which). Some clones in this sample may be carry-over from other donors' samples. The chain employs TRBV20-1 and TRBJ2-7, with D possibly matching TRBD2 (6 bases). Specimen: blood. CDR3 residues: CSAGPSGVPYEQYF. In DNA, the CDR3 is TGCAGTGCTGGGCCCTCGGGAGTACCCTACGAGCAGTACTTC.